The TCR beta chain under discussion was sequenced for a study of blood T cell repertoires in COVID-19. Study-wide background: The origin of the acute and convalescent COVID-19 samples was the United States, Italy and Spain.

In the study's own analysis: Amplification of reference gene primers was used by the study to estimate nucleated cell counts. Method: immunoSEQ multiplex PCR; TCRdb's copy keeps in-frame clones and lacks some. D and trimming were read from the DNA, whereas the V and J calls and clone size are those reported in that table. The profile shows hundreds of thousands of clones, just under 85% of them singletons. Sequencing was done on a sample of peripheral blood. The sequence derives from a man at least 80 years old with acute or convalescent COVID-19.

The CDR3 DNA reads TGTGCCAGCAGTTACACTACTGGAAACACCATATATTTT. This gives the protein CASSYTTGNTIYF. The chain combines TRBV6-6 with TRBJ1-3, with no clear D. V was shortened by 2 bases and J by 2 bases, with 4 bases between the two germline ends. The germline V gene has CDR1 MNHNY and CDR2 SVGAGI (reference sequence). This CDR3 is built from 13 residues.